Listed below are T cell receptor beta chains from one sample, sequenced in a study of beta chain features in type 1 diabetes. The table came from immunoSEQ multiplex PCR; TCRdb's copy has only in-frame clones and leaves some out. The table lists 300,000 to 350,000 clones, around 7.6% of them singletons. Material: central memory CD4+ T cells from blood. Receptors were obtained from a woman aged 18-35 years in good health. Each CDR3 is given with its conserved first and last residue. The D gene is left open where the match is weak. Clone size is shown for a subset of rows, as once, few, many or a class of expanded clone.

CDR3 DNA	CDR3 protein	V gene	J gene	clone size	D gene
TGCAGCGTTGCGGGACTAGCGGGGACCTACGAGCAGTACTTC	CSVAGLAGTYEQYF	TRBV29-1	TRBJ2-7	few	TRBD2
TGCGCCAGCAGCTTGGGGGACAGTAACAATGAGCAGTTCTTC	CASSLGDSNNEQFF	TRBV5-1	TRBJ2-1	few	TRBD1
TGTGCCAGCAGCGTAAAAAGCGGGATAAACATTCAGTACTTC	CASSVKSGINIQYF	TRBV7-9	TRBJ2-4	-	TRBD2
TGTGCCAGCAGCAAGCCGCGGGACACGGTTTATATTCAGTACTTC	CASSKPRDTVYIQYF	TRBV6-6	TRBJ2-4	few	-
TGTGCCAGCAGTGAGAATCAGGGGAGTCAGCCCCAGCATTTT	CASSENQGSQPQHF	TRBV2	TRBJ1-5	many	-
TGTGCCAGCTCACCGTACCAGCGCAACGACGGAGATACGCAGTATTTT	CASSPYQRNDGDTQYF	TRBV18	TRBJ2-3	many	-
TGTGCCAGTAGTTTCCACTTAGGTGACACCGGGGAGCTGTTTTTT	CASSFHLGDTGELFF	TRBV19	TRBJ2-2	-	-
TGTGCTAGTGGTTTGCCGGAGGACAGGGGGCATTACGAGCAGTACTTC	CASGLPEDRGHYEQYF	TRBV12-5	TRBJ2-7	few	TRBD1
TGTGCCAGTAGTCGGCAGGTTAGGGACAATGAGCAGTTCTTC	CASSRQVRDNEQFF	TRBV19	TRBJ2-1	few	-
TGTGCTAGTGGGTTGGAGGAAGAGACCCAGTACTTC	CASGLEEETQYF	TRBV12-5	TRBJ2-5	many	-
TGTGCCAGCAAAACTTTGGGGGAGCTGTTTTTT	CASKTLGELFF	TRBV6-1	TRBJ2-2	few	-
TGTGCCAGCAGCTTACAGGGGAGCCAAGAGACCCAGTACTTC	CASSLQGSQETQYF	TRBV7-3	TRBJ2-5	-	-
TGTGCCAGCAGTCCCGGACAGGGCTATCAGCCCCAGCATTTT	CASSPGQGYQPQHF	TRBV27	TRBJ1-5	-	TRBD1
TGTGCCAGCAGCTTAGCCGGGACTGAAGCTTTCTTT	CASSLAGTEAFF	TRBV7-9	TRBJ1-1	few	-
TGTGCCAGCAGTAACCGGGACACCCAGTACTTC	CASSNRDTQYF	TRBV27	TRBJ2-5	-	-
TGTGCCAGCAGTGAAATGGGGACGGAAGAGACCCAGTACTTC	CASSEMGTEETQYF	TRBV2	TRBJ2-5	few	-
TGCGCCAGCAGCTTAACTAGCGGGAGGAGCTCCTACGAGCAGTACTTC	CASSLTSGRSSYEQYF	TRBV5-1	TRBJ2-7	few	TRBD2
TGTGCCAGCAGTTCGGGGTGGATGGCTGAAGCTTTCTTT	CASSSGWMAEAFF	TRBV27	TRBJ1-1	few	-
TGTGCCAGCAGTTCTACGGGAGGGCGCAAAAACATTCAGTACTTC	CASSSTGGRKNIQYF	TRBV6-5	TRBJ2-4	-	TRBD2
TGTGCCAGCAGCTTAGATCGGGGGGTTATGGCCCAGTACTTC	CASSLDRGVMAQYF	TRBV11-2	TRBJ2-5	-	TRBD2
TGTGCCAGCAGCGCTGGAGGACTAGCGGGAGGTGGCGAGACCCAGTACTTC	CASSAGGLAGGGETQYF	TRBV9	TRBJ2-5	few	TRBD2
TGTGCCAGCAGACTTAGGACAGGAGCCACAGATACGCAGTATTTT	CASRLRTGATDTQYF	TRBV2	TRBJ2-3	many	TRBD1
TGTGCCAGCAGTGATTTAGCAGGACAGGGGTCCTACGAGCAGTACTTC	CASSDLAGQGSYEQYF	TRBV2	TRBJ2-7	few	TRBD1
TGTGCCAGCAGCTTACAGGGGTGGGAGACCCAGTACTTC	CASSLQGWETQYF	TRBV7-9	TRBJ2-5	many	-
TGCAGCGTAGCTAGCGGGAGTAGGGCAGATACGCAGTATTTT	CSVASGSRADTQYF	TRBV29-1	TRBJ2-3	-	TRBD2
TGTGCCAGCAAACCAGATAGCAATCAGCCCCAGCATTTT	CASKPDSNQPQHF	TRBV2	TRBJ1-5	-	-
TGTGCCATCAGTGGCACTAGCGGATCCTACAATGAGCAGTTCTTC	CAISGTSGSYNEQFF	TRBV10-3	TRBJ2-1	-	TRBD2
TGTGCCAGCAGTTCAACGGTGACCCAGTACTTC	CASSSTVTQYF	TRBV28	TRBJ2-5	few	-
TGTGCCAGCGGGAAGGGAACCGGGGAGCTGTTTTTT	CASGKGTGELFF	TRBV25-1	TRBJ2-2	many	-
TGTGCCAGCAGCCCTCAAGGCCGAGGGGAAAAACTGTTTTTT	CASSPQGRGEKLFF	TRBV11-2	TRBJ1-4	many	-
TGTGCCAGCTCACCAGGGACAGGGTTCGGAAACACCATATATTTT	CASSPGTGFGNTIYF	TRBV18	TRBJ1-3	few	TRBD1
TGTGCCAGCAGCTTGGACTTCGGTACGCAGTATTTT	CASSLDFGTQYF	TRBV5-6	TRBJ2-3	few	-
TGCAGCGTTGCTCGTGCCTTGACTAGCGGGAGCACAGATACGCAGTATTTT	CSVARALTSGSTDTQYF	TRBV29-1	TRBJ2-3	few	TRBD2
TGTGCCAGCAGCGGCGGAGGGACTAGTCTAACGGAGTTCTTC	CASSGGGTSLTEFF	TRBV6-1	TRBJ2-1	many	TRBD2
TGTGCCAGCAGTGGGGCGGGGACGGGGGTCGATGGCTACACCTTC	CASSGAGTGVDGYTF	TRBV6-5	TRBJ1-2	-	-
TGTGCCAGCAGTCTCCGGACAGACTACGAGCAGTACTTC	CASSLRTDYEQYF	TRBV27	TRBJ2-7	few	-
TGCAGCGTTGAGGGTACCCGGGACAGGGGGCCCTACGAGCAGTACTTC	CSVEGTRDRGPYEQYF	TRBV29-1	TRBJ2-7	few	TRBD1
TGTGCCAGCAGCTTAGGGCTTATGGGCAATCAGCCCCAGCATTTT	CASSLGLMGNQPQHF	TRBV7-2	TRBJ1-5	many	-
TGTGCCAGCAGCCCCTTAGGGAGGGGAGGTCAGCCCCAGCATTTT	CASSPLGRGGQPQHF	TRBV4-2	TRBJ1-5	few	-
TGTGCCAGCAGCTTATCTTTATCCTCCAGGAGTAACTATGGCTACACCTTC	CASSLSLSSRSNYGYTF	TRBV7-9	TRBJ1-2	-	-
TGTGCCATCGGGGTTACAAGCAATCAGCCCCAGCATTTT	CAIGVTSNQPQHF	TRBV10-3	TRBJ1-5	few	-
TGCGCCAGCAGCTTGTGGGGGGATAGCAATCAGCCCCAGCATTTT	CASSLWGDSNQPQHF	TRBV5-1	TRBJ1-5	-	-
TGTGCCAGCAGCGCCCCCGGGACTAGCGGGATCAATGAGCAGTTCTTC	CASSAPGTSGINEQFF	TRBV9	TRBJ2-1	-	TRBD2
TGTGCCAGCAGCTTAGATGTCGGCACAGATACGCAGTATTTT	CASSLDVGTDTQYF	TRBV11-3	TRBJ2-3	-	-
TGTGCCATCAGTATAACGTTACAGGGAACCTACGAGCAGTACTTC	CAISITLQGTYEQYF	TRBV10-3	TRBJ2-7	-	-